This TCR beta chain emerged from a study of identifying expanded T cells in peripheral blood. Comments on this clone: Its target is unknown.

Generated by immunoSEQ multiplex PCR, the TCRdb table keeps only in-frame clones and is missing some. The table records 80,000 or so clones, 80% to 90% of them present only once. Study-level points and caveats: Differentially abundant clones: 1 to 1.5 between replicates, approximately 16 at around 15 days, under 25 at four. Across healthy donors, higher total template counts meant significantly greater two-week count variance.

Collection occurred without any documented infections or immune events in donors. This TCR was sampled from a person aged 18-70 years in good health. What was sequenced was blood.

The chain's CDR3 is CASSPDRGYSYNEQFF. CDR3 sequence (DNA): TGTGCCAGCAGCCCGGACAGGGGCTATTCCTACAATGAGCAGTTCTTC. The gene calls are TRBV14 and TRBJ2-1; TRBD1 matches at 9 bases. CDR1 is SGHDN, CDR2 FVKESK, per germline. The CDR3 runs to 16 residues. With V trimmed by 4 bases and J by 1 base, 5 bases remained unmatched.